This T cell receptor beta chain appears in the sequencing data of a study of beta chain features in type 1 diabetes (dated by TCRdb to about 2018). Concerning the study at large: Patients and healthy donors did not differ in mean age, gender distribution, total cell number or subset yield. Across all samples, 107,917,701 sorted cells were examined, and cell number per subset correlated strongly with RNA yield. In the study, recently diagnosed type 1 diabetes patients and matched healthy donors were compared on the TCRB repertoires of their sorted circulating CD4+ T cell subsets. Regulatory and stem cell-like memory subsets were obtained from only 8 patients and about eight healthy donors, while naive and central memory subsets were obtained from all 30 or so donors.

All of the isolated RNA was reverse transcribed with the High Capacity cDNA Reverse Transcription Kit, so expressed TCRB transcripts were sequenced. Naive, central memory and regulatory T cell samples underwent deep immunoSEQ sequencing, averaging about 3.57 million total reads per sample. Sorted cells were lysed in RLT buffer and RNA was extracted with DNase-treated RNeasy Micro or Mini kits, depending on cell number. To prevent cross-contamination, each cell subset was processed individually, whereas patient and healthy donor samples were processed jointly. The immunoSEQ multiplex PCR was used to amplify TCRB sequences from cDNA, generating 87-bp fragments that spanned the CDR3 region. Amplicons were sequenced on the Illumina HiSeq platform. For the original study's pipeline: Synthetic template baselines were used to correct PCR bias computationally, reads within Hamming distance 2 were collapsed together, and singletons that could not be merged were discarded. Reads were aligned against IMGT to assign V, D and J genes, CDR3 length and insertions or deletions at six rearrangement sites. Within each subset, clonotype counts were normalized to sorted cell number, and only after that were true diversity and Gini coefficients computed with the tcR R package. The overlap coefficient, calculated on TCRB nucleotide sequences, was used to measure repertoire sharing. TCRdb carries this immuneACCESS record with in-frame sequences only. Its versions omit some clonotypes, under half of them owing to an unresolved V gene in the studies checked, with the rest unexplained. V and J calls and clone size are copied from that table; D and trimming were computed from the DNA. This sample is represented by under 250,000 clones; roughly a tenth of them were singletons. Over 1% of the sample belongs to the ten largest clones.

About this clone: The clone's antigen remains unknown. Base qualities are missing; no much larger clone stands one base away.

At the junction V is shortened by 6 bases and J by 6 bases, with 7 bases in between. From the cysteine through the phenylalanine, the CDR3 covers 10 amino acids. Here the CDR3 DNA is all that survives: 30 bases in frame from base 1. CDR1 and CDR2 are read off the germline V gene (reference sequence) as DFQATT and SNEGSKA. A single peripheral blood draw of around 120 mL on average was collected from each donor into heparinised tubes. Naive, central memory, regulatory and stem cell-like memory CD4+ T cells were sorted on a BD FACSAria II using a panel including CD45RO, CCR7, CD25, CD127, CD95 and CD27. Purity was above 95% for every sorted population. Right away, PBMCs were isolated by Lymphoprep density gradient centrifugation and were stained directly, with no culture step. So that batch effects would be minimized, each experiment stained and sorted samples in pairs, pairing one healthy donor with one patient.

Overall study results and their limits: Patients with type 1 diabetes made fewer insertions and deleted more nucleotides at VDJ recombination sites, implying thymic rearrangement abnormalities. Shorter templates might have been favored by PCR, but patient and control samples were amplified and corrected together, so both groups would have been affected equally by any skew. In all four CD4+ subsets, TCRB CDR3 length was moderately but significantly shorter in type 1 diabetes patients. Only small numbers of individuals were included in the HLA sub-analyses, which left unresolved whether HLA type had any influence on TCRB rearrangement. Because cDNA was sequenced instead of genomic DNA, activated cells with high expression could be over-represented, although the groups did not differ in activation or CD3 levels. Naive, central memory and regulatory TCRB repertoires appeared to be more alike among patients than among healthy donors.

The rearrangement combines TRBV20-1 with TRBJ2-3, with no reliable assignment of the D segment. The sequenced sample was central memory CD4+ T cells from blood. The sequence derives from a man younger than 35 in good health. The CDR3 region reads CSARTDTQYF. The sequence in DNA is TGCAGTGCCCGTACGGATACGCAGTATTTT.